The 31 T cell receptor beta chains below were found in one sample sequenced in a study of blood T cell repertoires in COVID-19. Method: immunoSEQ multiplex PCR; TCRdb's copy keeps in-frame clones and lacks some. The table records around 230,000 clones, more than 70% of them present only once. Specimen: PBMCs or T cells enriched from blood (not recorded which). These receptors all come from a woman between 40 and 55 years old with acute COVID-19.

This clone is a singleton in its sample. This chain links TRBV30 with TRBJ1-6; D gene uncertain. The CDR3 consists of 15 residues. The germline CDR1 and CDR2 sequences are GTSNPN and SVGIG (reference sequence). The V end lost 3 bases, the J end lost 6 bases, and 15 bases lay between the germline ends. CDR3: CAWRIPGSINSPLHF. CDR3 sequence (DNA): TGTGCCTGGAGAATTCCGGGGTCAATTAATTCACCCCTCCACTTT.

V is TRBV24-1 and J is TRBJ2-2; a possible D gene is TRBD2 (6 bases). This CDR3 is 19 amino acids long. The germline V gene encodes CDR1 KGHDR and CDR2 SFDVKD. The ends were cut back, 8 bases at V and 3 bases at J, with 27 bases in the middle. CDR3 loop: CATNPGADSNSGDTGELFF. CDR3 sequence (DNA): TGTGCCACCAACCCCGGGGCGGATTCAAATTCGGGGGACACCGGGGAGCTGTTTTTT.

The V gene is TRBV3-1 (or the pseudogene TRBV3-2), the J gene TRBJ2-7, with D possibly matching TRBD1 (6 bases). Germline CDR1 reads LGHDT; CDR2 reads YNNKEL (reference sequence). The V end lost 4 bases, the J end lost 5 bases, and 21 bases lay between the germline ends. CDR3 size: 16 residues. CDR3 sequence: CASSRRSGAAGNEQYF. The CDR3 bases are TGTGCCAGCAGCCGTAGGTCAGGGGCGGCCGGAAACGAGCAGTACTTC.

The rearrangement uses TRBV25-1 and TRBJ1-2, with D possibly matching TRBD1 (5 bases). The ends were cut back, 4 bases at V and 7 bases at J, with 7 bases in the middle. CDR3 length: 11 residues. Germline V CDR1 and CDR2: MGHDK, SYGVNS. CDR3 sequence reads: CASSGGAGYTF. CDR3 DNA sequence: TGTGCCAGCAGTGGGGGCGCTGGCTACACCTTC.

The chain is built from TRBV7-9 and TRBJ1-2; 10 bases align to TRBD1. Per the germline V gene, CDR1 is SEHNR and CDR2 is FQNEAQ (reference sequence). V lost 5 bases and J lost 9; bases outside the gene matches: 9. The CDR3 totals 14 residues. In nucleotides, the CDR3 is TGTGCCAGCAGCCGTGGGACAGGGGAGTTTAGCTACACCTTC. It encodes CASSRGTGEFSYTF.

This chain uses TRBV6-5 with TRBJ1-6; 7 nucleotides align to TRBD1. There are 11 residues in the CDR3. The V gene end was trimmed by 6 bases and the J gene end by 13 bases; junction bases not matched to a gene: 3. CDR1 MNHEY and CDR2 SVGAGI come from the germline V gene. The CDR3 region has the DNA TGTGCCAGCAGGGAGACAGGGCCCCTCCACTTT. This codes for CASRETGPLHF.

To note about this clone: The junction does not match germline at one end; this may be a read error. This sequence joins TRBV7-2 and TRBJ1-1; D may be TRBD1 (6 bases). The CDR3 has 13 residues. CDR1 SGHTA and CDR2 FQGNSA come from the germline V gene. The CDR3 region is CASSLARPGEWIF. As DNA, the CDR3 is TGTGCCAGCAGCTTAGCCCGGCCAGGGGAATGGATCTTT.

The chain is built from TRBV24-1 and TRBJ2-2; 9 bases agree with TRBD1. V was clipped by 3 bases and J by 5 bases; unmatched bases: 9. Germline CDR1 is KGHDR and CDR2 is SFDVKD. The CDR3 sequence is 17 residues long. The CDR3 DNA reads TGTGCCACCAGTGATCGCTCCGGGACAGGGAGGACCGGGGAGCTGTTTTTT. The encoded protein is CATSDRSGTGRTGELFF.

This chain links TRBV6-5 with TRBJ1-2, with 10 positions matching TRBD1. J lost 7 bases, V lost 3 bases, and 11 bases had no gene match. Germline V lookup: CDR1 MNHEY, CDR2 SVGAGI. CDR3 length equals 16 residues. As DNA, the CDR3 is TGTGCCAGCAGTTATCGGGCCTGGACAGGGGGAGTTGGCTACACCTTC. This translates into CASSYRAWTGGVGYTF.

This chain uses TRBV2 with TRBJ1-2; TRBD1 matches 10 bases. CDR1 SNHLY and CDR2 FYNNEI come from the germline V gene. V was clipped by 6 bases and J by 2 bases; unmatched bases: 3. The CDR3 extends over 14 amino acids. The CDR3 protein is CASSPGQGNYGYTF. The CDR3 DNA reads as TGTGCCAGCAGCCCGGGACAGGGGAACTATGGCTACACCTTC.

CDR3 sequence: CASSIRGQGANTEAFF. As DNA, the CDR3 is TGTGCCAGTAGTATTAGGGGGCAGGGAGCGAACACTGAAGCTTTCTTT. The genes are TRBV19 and TRBJ1-1; 7 bases agree with TRBD1. The CDR3 runs 16 residues. Germline V CDR1 and CDR2: LNHDA, SQIVND (reference sequence). V trimming: 3 bases; J trimming: 1 base; junction bases outside the gene matches: 8.

This sequence joins TRBV15 and TRBJ1-2; D unresolved. The CDR3 extends over 12 amino acids. V dropped 0 bases and J dropped 5 bases, with 4 bases sitting between them. CDR1 is LNHNV, CDR2 YYDKDF, per germline (reference sequence). CDR3 sequence (DNA): TGTGCCACCAGCAGAGACCAGTATGGCTACACCTTC. As protein: CATSRDQYGYTF.

This clone has just one count. This chain uses TRBV18 with TRBJ1-2; D perhaps matches TRBD1 (6 bases). V was trimmed by 1 base and J by 3 bases, leaving 12 bases between them. This CDR3 comprises 15 residues. Germline V gives CDR1 KGHSH, CDR2 LQKENI. The CDR3 nucleotides read TGTGCCAGCTCACCACTAGACAGGCGGGACTATGGCTACACCTTC. It codes for CASSPLDRRDYGYTF.

This chain uses TRBV6-5 with TRBJ1-1; a weak D match, TRBD1 (6 bases). CDR3 length: 15 residues. V dropped 0 bases and J dropped 4 bases, with 12 bases sitting between them. Germline V gene lookup returns CDR1 MNHEY and CDR2 SVGAGI. CDR3 nucleotide sequence: TGTGCCAGCAGTTACTCGTCCAGGACAGCCACTGAAGCTTTCTTT. Encoded protein: CASSYSSRTATEAFF.

A note on this clone: At one of its ends the junction is not consistent with the germline gene, which may arise from a read error. This sequence joins TRBV7-9 and TRBJ2-7; 9 bases align to TRBD1. Germline V lookup: CDR1 SEHNR, CDR2 FQNEAQ (reference sequence). The CDR3 has 15 amino acids. CDR3 loop: CASNAGTGLSHEQYF. CDR3 nucleotides: TGTGCCAGCAACGCTGGGACAGGGCTCTCCCACGAGCAGTACTTC.

This sequence joins TRBV12-5 and TRBJ1-5, with 11 bases matching TRBD1. The CDR3 runs 16 residues. With 3 bases clipped from V and 4 bases from J, the junction kept 5 bases outside the gene matches. Looked up from germline, CDR1 is LGHNT and CDR2 is FRNRAP. The chain's CDR3 is CASGFGTGGLNQPQHF. The CDR3 nucleotides are TGTGCTAGTGGTTTCGGGACAGGGGGTTTAAATCAGCCCCAGCATTTT. The entire variable domain, with the rest obtained from reference TRBV12-5 and TRBJ1-5, is as follows: DARVTQTPRHKVTEMGQEVTMRCQPILGHNTVFWYRQTMMQGLELLAYFRNRAPLDDSGMPKDRFSAEMPDATLATLKIQPSEPRDSAVYFCASGFGTGGLNQPQHFGDGTRLSIL.

This clone was counted once. The J gene is TRBJ2-7, the V gene TRBV4-3; tentatively, D is TRBD2 (6 bases). V dropped 0 bases and J dropped 0 bases, with 15 bases sitting between them. The CDR3 has 17 amino acids. The germline V gene encodes CDR1 LGHNA and CDR2 YSLEER. The CDR3 loop reads CASSQDRGGVSSYEQYF. The DNA for the CDR3 is TGCGCCAGCAGCCAAGATAGAGGCGGGGTAAGCTCCTACGAGCAGTACTTC.

There are a few counts of this clone. V and J are TRBV11-2 and TRBJ2-1; TRBD2 matches 9 bases. CDR1 and CDR2 from the germline V gene are SGHAT and FQNNGV. V was pared by 6 bases and J by 8 bases, with 11 bases of the junction left unmatched. The CDR3 totals 15 residues. This CDR3 is CASRRPGLAYHEQFF. For the CDR3, the DNA is TGTGCCAGCAGACGACCGGGACTAGCTTACCATGAGCAGTTCTTC.

The J gene is TRBJ2-1, the V gene TRBV2; possibly TRBD2 for D (6 bases). CDR1 and CDR2 from the germline V gene are SNHLY and FYNNEI. The V and J ends lost 3 bases and 9 bases respectively, with 12 bases between them. The length of the CDR3 is 13 residues. CDR3 region: CASSEAGGTEQFF. The DNA of the CDR3 is TGTGCCAGCAGTGAGGCTGGGGGGACTGAGCAGTTCTTC.

This clone was seen just once. The chain's CDR3 is CASSAQSMNTEAFF. CDR3 DNA sequence: TGTGCCAGCAGTGCACAGTCGATGAACACTGAAGCTTTCTTT. The chain combines TRBV25-1 with TRBJ1-1, with D hard to call. V was clipped by 4 bases and J by 0 bases, with 9 bases between them. Germline values: CDR1 MGHDK, CDR2 SYGVNS. The CDR3 runs to 14 residues.

The rearrangement joins TRBV23-1 to TRBJ1-5; no firm D call. TRBV23-1 is reported as an ORF; its role is uncertain. Trimming took off 11 bases at V and 2 bases at J, with 16 bases between the two ends. This CDR3 has 14 residues. CDR3 protein: CAGLDPGGNQPQHF. CDR3 sequence (DNA): TGCGCCGGTCTAGACCCCGGTGGCAATCAGCCCCAGCATTTT.

The V gene is TRBV12-3 or TRBV12-4, the J gene TRBJ1-4; 7 positions match TRBD1. The V and J ends lost 6 bases and 8 bases, in that order; junction bases with no gene match: 6. CDR3 length: 13 residues. The CDR3 bases are TGTGCCAGCAGCGAGGGGGCTCCGGAAAAACTGTTTTTT. Its translation: CASSEGAPEKLFF.

This clone was counted between two and nine times. The rearrangement links TRBV6-5 to TRBJ1-6; TRBD1 is a possible D gene (5 bases). CDR1 is MNHEY, CDR2 SVGAGI, per germline. V lost 0 bases and J lost 7, with 10 bases in between. The CDR3 is made up of 15 amino acids. Here the CDR3 DNA reads TGTGCCAGCAGTTACTCGAGCCAGGGAAATTCACCCCTCCACTTT. As protein: CASSYSSQGNSPLHF.

V is TRBV30 and J is TRBJ1-1, with no clear D. The V gene lost 4 bases and the J gene lost 1 base, with 13 bases spanning the gap. This CDR3 comprises 14 residues. The germline gives CDR1 GTSNPN, CDR2 SVGIG (reference sequence). The CDR3 bases are TGTGCCTGGATGCGTCCGGCAGGGAACACTGAAGCTTTCTTT. Translating gives CAWMRPAGNTEAFF.

The rearrangement uses TRBV9 and TRBJ1-2, with a possible D match to TRBD1 (5 bases). V gave up 4 bases and J gave up 8 bases, with 18 bases separating them. The CDR3 contains 14 residues. Germline V gene lookup returns CDR1 SGDLS and CDR2 YYNGEE. The CDR3, as DNA: TGTGCCAGCAGCTATAACTGGGAGGGGCCGGGCTACACCTTC. Its protein product is CASSYNWEGPGYTF.

The DNA of the CDR3 is TGTGCCAGCGGCGACAGGGATTATCAGCCCCAGCATTTT. The encoded protein is CASGDRDYQPQHF. V is TRBV2 and J is TRBJ1-5; 7 bases are shared with TRBD1. Trimming removed 8 bases from V and 5 bases from J; junction bases left unmatched: 6. Germline loops: CDR1 SNHLY, CDR2 FYNNEI. The CDR3 has 13 amino acids.

This sequence joins TRBV3-1 (or the pseudogene TRBV3-2) and TRBJ2-7; D not resolved. V was cut by 1 base and J by 4 bases, with 11 bases left in between. The CDR3 has 14 residues. Germline CDR1 LGHDT, CDR2 YNNKEL (reference sequence). As DNA, the CDR3 is TGTGCCAGCAGCCAAGGAGACACAAAATACGAGCAGTACTTC. Encoded protein: CASSQGDTKYEQYF.

The chain uses TRBV5-1 and TRBJ2-2; D is ambiguous. The germline gives CDR1 SGHRS, CDR2 YFSETQ. CDR3 size: 14 residues. V lost 5 bases and J 0 bases, leaving 8 bases between the germline ends. CDR3 in amino acids: CASRRLTNTGELFF. CDR3 bases: TGCGCCAGCAGGAGGCTTACGAACACCGGGGAGCTGTTTTTT.

This clone was detected a few times. This chain connects TRBV6-2 or TRBV6-3 to TRBJ1-4, with D tentatively TRBD1 (6 bases). V gave up 0 bases and J gave up 5 bases, with 10 bases separating them. In germline, CDR1 is MNHEY, CDR2 SVGEGT. The CDR3 extends over 15 amino acids. The CDR3 is CASSYSGTPNEKLFF. Here the CDR3 DNA reads TGTGCCAGCAGTTACTCGGGGACACCCAATGAAAAACTGTTTTTT.

V and J are TRBV11-2 and TRBJ2-7; 7 positions match TRBD2. CDR3 length equals 15 residues. The germline V gene has CDR1 SGHAT and CDR2 FQNNGV. V was clipped by 6 bases and J by 1 base; unmatched bases: 9. The CDR3: CASSREPLASYEQYV. As DNA, the CDR3 is TGTGCCAGCAGTCGAGAGCCACTAGCGTCCTACGAGCAGTACGTC.

Only a few counts were recorded for this clone. The V call is TRBV7-2, the J call TRBJ1-1; no definite D call. Germline V CDR1 and CDR2: SGHTA, FQGNSA. V was trimmed by 4 bases and J by 0 bases, leaving 15 bases between them. The CDR3 extends over 16 amino acids. The CDR3 is CASSSPLSGMNTEAFF. Written as DNA, the CDR3 is TGTGCCAGCAGCTCCCCCTTGTCCGGTATGAACACTGAAGCTTTCTTT.